The source of this TCR beta chain is a study of somatic mutations in cytotoxic T cells in rheumatoid arthritis. Data came from immunoSEQ multiplex PCR; TCRdb stores just in-frame clones and leaves some out. The table lists tens of thousands of clones, 70% to 85% of them singletons, with roughly 3.2% in the top ten. The CDR3 covers 15 residues. The germline V gene encodes CDR1 SGHVS and CDR2 FNYEAQ. V was clipped by 1 base and J by 5 bases, with 15 bases between them. To note about this clone: Its antigen is unknown.

Findings and limits, study-wide: With roughly 65 patients examined, roughly eight had a largest CD8+ clone exceeding 20% of CD8+ cells.

V usage is TRBV7-6 and J usage is TRBJ2-7, with a tentative D call TRBD2 (6 bases). The sequenced material came from CD8+ T cells sorted from blood. This sequence was found in a man aged 35 to 55 in good health. CDR3 nucleotides: TGTGCCAGCAGCTTAGGGGGTCGGGGGTCAGACGAGCAGTACTTC. The encoded protein is CASSLGGRGSDEQYF.